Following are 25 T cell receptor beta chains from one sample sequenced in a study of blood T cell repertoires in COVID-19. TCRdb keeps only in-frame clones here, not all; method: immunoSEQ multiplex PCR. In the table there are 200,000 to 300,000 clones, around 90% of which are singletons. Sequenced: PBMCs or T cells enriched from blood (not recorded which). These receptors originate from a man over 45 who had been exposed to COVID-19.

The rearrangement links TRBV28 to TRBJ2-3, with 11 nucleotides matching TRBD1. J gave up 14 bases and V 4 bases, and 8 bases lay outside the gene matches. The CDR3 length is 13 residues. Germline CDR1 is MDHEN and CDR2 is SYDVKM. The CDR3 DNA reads TGTGCCAGCAGTTCCACGGACAGGGGGCAGATGTATTTT. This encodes CASSSTDRGQMYF.

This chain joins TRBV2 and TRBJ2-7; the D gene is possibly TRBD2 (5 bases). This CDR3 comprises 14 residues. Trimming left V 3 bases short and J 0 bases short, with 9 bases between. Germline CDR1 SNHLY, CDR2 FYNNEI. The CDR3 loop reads CASSDEGSSYEQYF. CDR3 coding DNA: TGTGCCAGCAGTGATGAAGGGAGCTCCTACGAGCAGTACTTC.

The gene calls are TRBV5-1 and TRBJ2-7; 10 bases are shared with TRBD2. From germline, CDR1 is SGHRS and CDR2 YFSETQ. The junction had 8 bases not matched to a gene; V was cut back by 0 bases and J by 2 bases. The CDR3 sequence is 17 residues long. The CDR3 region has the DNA TGCGCCAGCAGCTTGGCTCCTAGCGGGAGTAATCCCTACGAGCAGTACGTC. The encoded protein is CASSLAPSGSNPYEQYV.

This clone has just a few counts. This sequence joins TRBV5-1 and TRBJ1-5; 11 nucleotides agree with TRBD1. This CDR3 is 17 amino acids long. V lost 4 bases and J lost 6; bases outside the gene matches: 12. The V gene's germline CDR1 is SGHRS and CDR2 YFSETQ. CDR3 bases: TGCGCCAGCAGCCCCGGGACAGGGGGTGGATACGGTCAGCCCCAGCATTTT. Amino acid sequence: CASSPGTGGGYGQPQHF.

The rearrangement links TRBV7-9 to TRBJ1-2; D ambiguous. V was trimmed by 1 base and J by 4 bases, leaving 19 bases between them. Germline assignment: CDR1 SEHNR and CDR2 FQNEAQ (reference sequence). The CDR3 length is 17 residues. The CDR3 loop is CASSLGSSRPASYGYTF. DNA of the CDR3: TGTGCCAGCAGCTTAGGGTCCAGCCGTCCCGCTAGCTATGGCTACACCTTC.

CDR3 amino acids: CASSLSRGSGNTIYF. Written as DNA, the CDR3 is TGCGCCAGCAGCCTGAGCAGGGGCTCTGGAAACACCATATATTTT. The V and J genes are TRBV5-1 and TRBJ1-3, with D tentatively TRBD1 (6 bases). The CDR3 is made up of 15 amino acids. V shed 4 bases and J shed 0 bases, with 11 bases lying between them. CDR1 is SGHRS, CDR2 YFSETQ, per germline.

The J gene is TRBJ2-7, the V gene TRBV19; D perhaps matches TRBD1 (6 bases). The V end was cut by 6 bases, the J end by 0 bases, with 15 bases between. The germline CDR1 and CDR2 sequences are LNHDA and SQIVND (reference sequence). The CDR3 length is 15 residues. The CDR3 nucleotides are TGTGCCAGTAGATACCAGGGGCGACTCTCCTACGAGCAGTACTTC. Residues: CASRYQGRLSYEQYF.

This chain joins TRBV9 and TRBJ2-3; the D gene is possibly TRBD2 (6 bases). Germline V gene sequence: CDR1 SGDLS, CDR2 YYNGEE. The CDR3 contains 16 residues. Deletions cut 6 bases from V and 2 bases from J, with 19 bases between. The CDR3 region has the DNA TGTGCCAGCACCACTGCCGGGCGGGACCCCACAGATACGCAGTATTTT. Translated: CASTTAGRDPTDTQYF.

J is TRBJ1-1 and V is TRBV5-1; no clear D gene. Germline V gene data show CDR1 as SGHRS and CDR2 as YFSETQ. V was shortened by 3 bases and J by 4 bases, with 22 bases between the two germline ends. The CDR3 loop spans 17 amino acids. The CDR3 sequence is CASSSESPGLTSTEAFF. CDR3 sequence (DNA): TGCGCCAGCAGCTCAGAAAGTCCCGGACTAACGTCCACTGAAGCTTTCTTT. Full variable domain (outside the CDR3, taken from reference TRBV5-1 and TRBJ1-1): KAGVTQTPRYLIKTRGQQVTLSCSPISGHRSVSWYQQTPGQGLQFLFEYFSETQRNKGNFPGRFSGRQFSNSRSEMNVSTLELGDSALYLCASSSESPGLTSTEAFFGQGTRLTVV.

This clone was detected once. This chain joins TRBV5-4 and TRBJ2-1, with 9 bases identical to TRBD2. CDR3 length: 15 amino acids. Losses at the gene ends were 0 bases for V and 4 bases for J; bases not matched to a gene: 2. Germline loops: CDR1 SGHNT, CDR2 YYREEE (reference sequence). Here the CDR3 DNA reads TGTGCCAGCAGCTTGGCACTAGCGGGTTACAATGAGCAGTTCTTC. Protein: CASSLALAGYNEQFF. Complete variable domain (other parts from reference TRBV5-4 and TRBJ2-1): ETGVTQSPTHLIKTRGQQVTLRCSSQSGHNTVSWYQQALGQGPQFIFQYYREEENGRGNFPPRFSGLQFPNYSSELNVNALELDDSALYLCASSLALAGYNEQFFGPGTRLTVL.

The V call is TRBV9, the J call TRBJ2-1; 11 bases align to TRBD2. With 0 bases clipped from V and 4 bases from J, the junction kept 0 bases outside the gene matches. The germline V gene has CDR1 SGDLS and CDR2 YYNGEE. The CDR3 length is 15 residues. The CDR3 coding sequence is TGTGCCAGCAGCGTAGGGACTAGCGGGTACAATGAGCAGTTCTTC. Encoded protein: CASSVGTSGYNEQFF. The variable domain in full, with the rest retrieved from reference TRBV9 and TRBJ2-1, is DSGVTQTPKHLITATGQRVTLRCSPRSGDLSVYWYQQSLDQGLQFLIQYYNGEERAKGNILERFSAQQFPDLHSELNLSSLELGDSALYFCASSVGTSGYNEQFFGPGTRLTVL.

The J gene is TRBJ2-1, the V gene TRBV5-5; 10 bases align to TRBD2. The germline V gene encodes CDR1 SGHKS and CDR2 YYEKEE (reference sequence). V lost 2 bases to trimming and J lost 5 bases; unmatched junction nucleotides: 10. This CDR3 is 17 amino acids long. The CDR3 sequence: CASSFPSGRVYDNEQFF. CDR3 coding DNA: TGTGCCAGCAGCTTTCCTAGCGGGAGAGTCTATGACAATGAGCAGTTCTTC.

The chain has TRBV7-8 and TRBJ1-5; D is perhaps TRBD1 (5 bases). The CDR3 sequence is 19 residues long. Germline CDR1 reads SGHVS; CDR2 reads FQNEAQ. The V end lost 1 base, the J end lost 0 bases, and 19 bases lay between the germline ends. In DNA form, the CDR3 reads TGTGCCAGCAGCTTAGGGGGCGGTGCAAATTCCTTTAGCAATCAGCCCCAGCATTTT. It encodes CASSLGGGANSFSNQPQHF.

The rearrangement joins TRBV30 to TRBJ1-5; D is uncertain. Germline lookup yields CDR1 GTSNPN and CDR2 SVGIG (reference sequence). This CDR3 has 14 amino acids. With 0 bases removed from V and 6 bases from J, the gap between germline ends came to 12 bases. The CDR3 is CAWSVKLTGQPQHF. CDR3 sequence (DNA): TGTGCCTGGAGTGTAAAACTAACTGGTCAGCCCCAGCATTTT. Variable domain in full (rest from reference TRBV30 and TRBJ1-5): SQTIHQWPATLVQPVGSPLSLECTVEGTSNPNLYWYRQAAGRGLQLLFYSVGIGQISSEVPQNLSASRPQDRQFILSSKKLLLSDSGFYLCAWSVKLTGQPQHFGDGTRLSIL.

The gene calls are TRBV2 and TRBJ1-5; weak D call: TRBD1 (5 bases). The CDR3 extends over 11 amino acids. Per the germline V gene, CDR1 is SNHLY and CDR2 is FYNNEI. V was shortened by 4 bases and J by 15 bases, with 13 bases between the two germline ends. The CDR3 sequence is CASSGSGLRHF. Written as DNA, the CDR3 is TGTGCCAGCAGTGGGTCAGGGTTGAGGCATTTT.

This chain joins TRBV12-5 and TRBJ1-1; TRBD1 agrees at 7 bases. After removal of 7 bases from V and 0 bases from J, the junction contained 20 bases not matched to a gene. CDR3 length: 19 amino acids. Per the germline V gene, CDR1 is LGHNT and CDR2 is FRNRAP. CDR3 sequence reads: CASAYHRGRRPQMNTEAFF. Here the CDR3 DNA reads TGTGCTAGTGCCTATCACAGGGGACGTCGGCCACAAATGAACACTGAAGCTTTCTTT.

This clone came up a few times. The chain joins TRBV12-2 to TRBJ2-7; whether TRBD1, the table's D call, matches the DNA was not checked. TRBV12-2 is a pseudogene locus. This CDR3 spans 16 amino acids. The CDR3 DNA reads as TGTGCAAGTCGCTCTACGACTCGGACAGGGACCTACGAGCAGTACGTC. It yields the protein CASRSTTRTGTYEQYV.

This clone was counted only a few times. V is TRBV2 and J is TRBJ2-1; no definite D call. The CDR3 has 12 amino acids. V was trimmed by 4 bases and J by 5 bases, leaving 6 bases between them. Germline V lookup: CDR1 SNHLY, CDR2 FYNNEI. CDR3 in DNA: TGTGCCAGCAGTGGCCTAGACAATGAGCAGTTCTTC. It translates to CASSGLDNEQFF.

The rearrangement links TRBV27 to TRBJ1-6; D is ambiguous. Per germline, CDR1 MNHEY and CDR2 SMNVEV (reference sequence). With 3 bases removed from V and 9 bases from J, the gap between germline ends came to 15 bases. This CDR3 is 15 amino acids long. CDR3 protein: CASSFLDGSPSPLHF. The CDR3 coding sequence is TGTGCCAGCAGTTTCCTTGACGGGTCCCCTTCACCCCTCCACTTT.

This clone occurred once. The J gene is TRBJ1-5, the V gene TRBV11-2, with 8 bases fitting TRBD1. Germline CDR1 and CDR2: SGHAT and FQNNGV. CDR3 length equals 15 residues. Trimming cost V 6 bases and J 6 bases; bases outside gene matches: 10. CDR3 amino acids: CASSPGQGLGQPQHF. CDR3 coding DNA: TGTGCCAGCAGTCCCGGACAGGGATTAGGTCAGCCCCAGCATTTT.

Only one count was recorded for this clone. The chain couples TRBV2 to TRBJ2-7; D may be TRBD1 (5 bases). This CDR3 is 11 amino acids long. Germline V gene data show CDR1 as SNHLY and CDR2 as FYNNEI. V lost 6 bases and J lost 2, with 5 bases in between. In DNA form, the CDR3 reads TGTGCCAGCAGACAGGCCTACGAGCAGTACTTC. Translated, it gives CASRQAYEQYF.

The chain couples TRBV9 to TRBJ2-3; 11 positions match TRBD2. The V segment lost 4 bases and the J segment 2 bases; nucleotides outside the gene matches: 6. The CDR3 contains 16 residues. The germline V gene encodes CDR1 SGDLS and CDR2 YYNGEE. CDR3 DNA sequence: TGTGCCAGCAGCAAACTAGCGGGGGCTGCCACAGATACGCAGTATTTT. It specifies CASSKLAGAATDTQYF.

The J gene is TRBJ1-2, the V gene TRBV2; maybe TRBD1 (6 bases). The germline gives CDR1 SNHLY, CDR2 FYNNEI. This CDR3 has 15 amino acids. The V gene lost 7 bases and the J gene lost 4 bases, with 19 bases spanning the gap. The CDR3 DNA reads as TGTGCCAGCACCCCCATCCGGGACACAGTCTATGGCTACACCTTC. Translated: CASTPIRDTVYGYTF.

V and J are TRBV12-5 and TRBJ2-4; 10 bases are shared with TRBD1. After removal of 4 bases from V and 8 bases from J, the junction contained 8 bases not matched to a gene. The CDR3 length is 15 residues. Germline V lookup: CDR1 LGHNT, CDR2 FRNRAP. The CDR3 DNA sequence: TGTGCTAGTGGTTCAGAGACAGGGGGCAAGGACATTCAGTACTTC. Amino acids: CASGSETGGKDIQYF.

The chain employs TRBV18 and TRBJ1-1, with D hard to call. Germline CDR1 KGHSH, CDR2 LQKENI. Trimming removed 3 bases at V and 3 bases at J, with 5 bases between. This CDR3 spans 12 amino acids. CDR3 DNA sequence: TGTGCCAGCTCACCTTATGACACTGAAGCTTTCTTT. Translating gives CASSPYDTEAFF.